These T cell receptor beta chains were read from a single sample in a study of blood T cell repertoires in COVID-19. Assay: immunoSEQ multiplex PCR; the TCRdb copy retains only in-frame clones and omits some. This table holds about 46,000 clones, more than 85% found once. Source material: PBMCs or T cells enriched from blood (not recorded which). These receptors originate from a woman in her fifties or sixties who had recovered from COVID-19. Each CDR3 is given with its conserved first and last residue. D genes are given only for firm matches. Size is stated for part of the rows, as once, few or many counts, or as a class when the clone is expanded.

j_gene	v_gene	d_gene	abundance	CDR3aa	CDR3nt
TRBJ2-2	TRBV18	TRBD2	.	CASSPTQVAGVTGELFF	TGTGCCAGCTCACCGACTCAGGTGGCGGGGGTCACCGGGGAGCTGTTTTTT
TRBJ1-6	TRBV7-9	TRBD1	.	CASSRGQVNSPLHF	TGTGCCAGCAGCCGGGGACAGGTTAATTCACCCCTCCACTTT
TRBJ2-1	TRBV4-1	TRBD2	.	CASSQDPPRTSGRHEQFF	TGCGCCAGCAGCCAAGATCCCCCAAGGACTAGCGGGAGGCATGAGCAGTTCTTC
TRBJ1-1	TRBV20-1	TRBD1	.	CSASSRGRQGGQGEAFF	TGCAGTGCTAGTTCTAGGGGGAGACAGGGAGGCCAAGGTGAGGCTTTCTTT
TRBJ1-2	TRBV7-8	.	.	CASSLELVRSYGYTF	TGTGCCAGCAGCTTAGAATTGGTTCGGTCATATGGCTACACCTTC
TRBJ1-6	TRBV15	.	.	CATSREQGNSPLHF	TGTGCCACCAGCAGAGAACAGGGAAATTCACCCCTCCACTTT
TRBJ2-1	TRBV3-1/TRBV3-2	TRBD1	.	CASRTDRANEQFF	TGTGCCAGCAGAACGGACAGGGCAAATGAGCAGTTCTTC
TRBJ1-5	TRBV7-2	.	few	CASSLAGRENQPQHF	TGTGCCAGCAGCTTAGCGGGGCGGGAAAATCAGCCCCAGCATTTT
TRBJ1-1	TRBV28	.	.	CASSFLWGRRSERNTEAFF	TGTGCCAGCAGTTTCTTGTGGGGGCGACGGAGTGAGCGGAACACTGAAGCTTTCTTT
TRBJ1-1	TRBV7-9	.	.	CASSSGDPAFF	TGTGCCAGCAGCTCGGGGGACCCGGCTTTCTTT
TRBJ1-1	TRBV6-2/TRBV6-3	TRBD1	.	CASSYSTWTGKVLSTEAFF	TGTGCCAGCAGTTACTCGACCTGGACAGGTAAAGTCCTCAGCACTGAAGCTTTCTTT
TRBJ2-3	TRBV30	.	once	CAWTRSTDTQYF	TGTGCCTGGACTAGAAGCACAGATACGCAGTATTTT
TRBJ1-5	TRBV18	.	.	CASSQGEYNQPQHF	TGTGCCAGCTCACAGGGGGAGTACAATCAGCCCCAGCATTTT
TRBJ1-1	TRBV18	.	.	CASSPHPQNTEAFF	TGTGCCAGCTCACCTCACCCACAGAACACTGAAGCTTTCTTT
TRBJ2-3	TRBV28	.	.	CASSLQGFSSDTQYF	TGTGCCAGCAGTCTACAGGGTTTTTCTTCCGATACGCAGTATTTT
TRBJ1-1	TRBV19	TRBD1	.	CASSREQGAGTEAFF	TGTGCCAGTAGTAGGGAACAGGGGGCGGGCACTGAAGCTTTCTTT
TRBJ2-1	TRBV7-9	.	.	CASSSGLLSNEQFF	TGTGCCAGCAGCTCGGGACTCCTCTCCAATGAGCAGTTCTTC
TRBJ1-2	TRBV6-2/TRBV6-3	.	.	CASSYSNLRAYGYTF	TGTGCCAGCAGTTACTCGAATCTCAGGGCTTATGGCTACACCTTC
TRBJ2-7	TRBV3-1/TRBV3-2	TRBD2	.	CASSLRTSGKSSYEQYF	TGTGCCAGCAGCCTGCGGACTAGCGGTAAAAGCTCCTACGAGCAGTACTTC
TRBJ2-5	TRBV3-1/TRBV3-2	TRBD1	.	CASSQQDRGETQYF	TGTGCCAGCAGCCAACAGGACAGGGGGGAGACCCAGTACTTC
TRBJ2-2	TRBV25-1	.	.	CASSEFGGNTGELFF	TGTGCCAGCAGTGAATTCGGCGGGAACACCGGGGAGCTGTTTTTT
TRBJ2-1	TRBV5-4	TRBD1	once	CASSPSPGQAHNEQFF	TGTGCCAGCAGCCCCAGCCCCGGACAGGCACACAATGAGCAGTTCTTC
TRBJ1-6	TRBV18	TRBD1	.	CASSRGQGQDSPLHF	TGTGCCAGCTCACGAGGACAGGGTCAGGATTCACCCCTCCACTTT
TRBJ2-3	TRBV30	.	.	CAWSVVREADTQYF	TGTGCCTGGAGTGTAGTGCGCGAGGCAGATACGCAGTATTTT
TRBJ2-2	TRBV7-2	TRBD2	.	CASSLRAGVTGELFF	TGTGCCAGCAGCTTAAGGGCGGGGGTCACCGGGGAGCTGTTTTTT